A selection of T cell receptor beta chains follows, all from one sample in a study of molecular identifiers for immune sequencing clone quantification. MiXCR, applied by TCRdb to the PCR reads, yields one record per CDR3 protein. Among about 640,000 distinct CDR3 sequences listed, about 20% were seen once. Sequencing was done on a sample of naive CD8+ T cells from blood, with Jurkat cell RNA spiked in. All receptors derive from a human donor in good health. Some libraries in this study had Jurkat cell RNA spiked in. Both conserved end residues are part of each CDR3. The D gene is left open where the match is weak. Not every row has a clone size; where given, it reads once, few, many or a size class.

CDR3 length,V gene,J gene,clone size,D gene,CDR3 protein,CDR3 DNA
15,TRBV12-3/TRBV12-4,TRBJ1-2,once,.,CTSSLTMGTYYGYTF,TGTACCAGCAGTTTAACAATGGGGACATACTATGGCTACACCTTC
16,TRBV7-6,TRBJ2-3,many,.,CASSLARGSSTDTQYF,TGTGCCAGCAGCTTAGCGAGGGGATCTAGCACAGATACGCAGTATTTT
15,TRBV29-1,TRBJ2-1,.,TRBD1,CSVANRGSSYNEQFF,TGCAGCGTGGCGAACAGGGGAAGCTCCTACAATGAGCAGTTCTTC
19,TRBV6-2/TRBV6-3,TRBJ2-1,once,TRBD1,CASRASDWTGGKRNNEQFF,TGTGCCAGCAGGGCATCCGACTGGACAGGGGGTAAGAGGAACAATGAGCAGTTCTTC
15,TRBV27,TRBJ1-1,.,.,CASSLSPDRNTEAFF,TGTGCCAGCAGTTTATCACCAGACCGGAACACTGAAGCTTTCTTT
17,TRBV2,TRBJ1-4,many,.,CASSGEESRPTNEKLFF,TGTGCCAGCAGTGGGGAGGAGTCTAGACCAACTAATGAAAAACTGTTTTTT
14,TRBV9,TRBJ1-1,many,.,CASSPYTIGTEAFF,TGTGCCAGCAGCCCCTACACGATCGGGACTGAAGCTTTCTTT
13,TRBV27,TRBJ1-5,few,.,CASSWQGNQPQHF,TGTGCCAGCAGTTGGCAGGGAAATCAGCCCCAGCATTTT
16,TRBV30,TRBJ2-5,.,TRBD2,CAWTGGPPNPPETQYF,TGTGCCTGGACGGGGGGGCCCCCGAACCCACCAGAGACCCAGTACTTC
11,TRBV27,TRBJ1-1,many,.,CASGYTGDAFF,TGTGCCAGCGGATATACAGGTGACGCTTTCTTT
17,TRBV27,TRBJ2-7,.,TRBD1,CASSLSSLGQGAYEQYF,TGTGCCAGCAGTTTATCGTCCCTAGGACAGGGGGCCTACGAGCAGTACTTC
11,TRBV9,TRBJ2-1,few,.,CASSVGKEQFF,TGTGCCAGCAGCGTAGGTAAAGAGCAGTTCTTC
14,TRBV27,TRBJ2-1,few,TRBD1,CASSFGDSYNEQFF,TGTGCCAGCAGTTTCGGGGACAGCTACAATGAGCAGTTCTTC
13,TRBV28,TRBJ1-1,many,.,CASSDRVNTEAFF,TGTGCCAGCAGTGACAGAGTGAACACTGAAGCTTTCTTT
15,TRBV28,TRBJ2-1,many,.,CASSLLSGTRGEQFF,TGTGCCAGCAGTTTACTGAGTGGGACCAGAGGTGAGCAGTTCTTC
15,TRBV30,TRBJ2-1,.,.,CAWGVDLSSYNEQFF,TGTGCCTGGGGTGTGGACTTGAGCTCCTACAATGAGCAGTTCTTC
15,TRBV19,TRBJ2-2,many,TRBD2,CASRTSGRAGGELFF,TGTGCCAGTAGGACTAGCGGGAGGGCCGGCGGGGAGCTGTTTTTT
17,TRBV6-5,TRBJ2-2,.,.,CASSYSFIGASSGELFF,TGTGCCAGCAGTTACTCGTTTATCGGCGCTAGCTCCGGGGAGCTGTTTTTT
15,TRBV7-9,TRBJ1-1,.,.,CASSPPGLKHTEAFF,TGTGCCAGCAGCCCGCCGGGACTCAAGCACACTGAAGCTTTCTTT
19,TRBV7-9,TRBJ2-6,many,.,CASSSLGGTPTWGANVLTF,TGTGCCAGCAGTTCTCTAGGCGGGACCCCCACGTGGGGGGCCAACGTCCTGACTTTC
15,TRBV9,TRBJ1-3,.,.,CASSVDLGLGNTIYF,TGTGCCAGCAGCGTAGATTTGGGGCTAGGAAACACCATATATTTT
15,TRBV30,TRBJ1-5,.,.,CAWSQGAASNQPQHF,TGTGCCTGGAGTCAAGGGGCAGCTAGCAATCAGCCCCAGCATTTT
14,TRBV30,TRBJ2-7,few,TRBD2,CAWSYRGTRHEQYF,TGTGCCTGGAGTTATAGAGGGACTAGGCACGAGCAGTACTTC
13,TRBV2,TRBJ2-1,.,.,CASLDYSVNEQFF,TGTGCCAGCCTGGACTACAGCGTCAATGAGCAGTTCTTC
14,TRBV27,TRBJ2-2,many,.,CASSATRNTGELFF,TGTGCCAGCAGTGCCACCAGGAACACCGGGGAGCTGTTTTTT
15,TRBV3-1,TRBJ1-2,few,.,CASSQGLPTGYGYTF,TGTGCCAGCAGCCAAGGTCTCCCAACGGGCTATGGCTACACCTTC
19,TRBV20-1,TRBJ2-7,many,.,CSASIGRDGRLIPAYEQYF,TGCAGTGCAAGTATTGGACGGGATGGACGGTTAATTCCAGCCTACGAGCAGTACTTC
12,TRBV7-9,TRBJ2-7,.,.,CASTSTHYEQYF,TGTGCCAGCACCTCAACTCACTACGAGCAGTACTTC
16,TRBV12-3/TRBV12-4,TRBJ2-5,.,TRBD2,CASSTSGLAGVETQYF,TGTGCCAGCAGTACCTCGGGACTAGCGGGAGTAGAGACCCAGTACTTC
12,TRBV30,TRBJ2-1,many,.,CAWRTGQGEQFF,TGTGCCTGGAGAACGGGTCAGGGTGAGCAGTTCTTC
15,TRBV7-9,TRBJ2-7,.,.,CASNPPGASSYEQYF,TGTGCCAGCAACCCCCCGGGGGCTAGCTCCTACGAGCAGTACTTC
16,TRBV5-4,TRBJ2-2,many,TRBD2,CASSRASGTNTGELFF,TGTGCCAGCAGCCGAGCTAGCGGAACGAACACCGGGGAGCTGTTTTTT
13,TRBV20-1,TRBJ2-3,many,.,CSARDLGSGTQYF,TGCAGTGCTAGAGATCTCGGATCCGGTACGCAGTATTTT
18,TRBV3-1,TRBJ2-7,many,TRBD1,CASSQDPLRGTGVGEQYF,TGTGCCAGCAGCCAAGATCCTCTCCGTGGGACAGGGGTTGGTGAGCAGTACTTC
16,TRBV4-1,TRBJ2-2,many,.,CASSQAPGSTPGELFF,TGCGCCAGCAGCCAAGCCCCGGGGTCCACGCCCGGGGAGCTGTTTTTT
15,TRBV19,TRBJ2-4,.,.,CASSGAVLAKNIQYF,TGTGCCAGTTCCGGCGCGGTTCTTGCCAAAAACATTCAGTACTTC
13,TRBV12-3/TRBV12-4,TRBJ2-2,.,.,CASRLDKNRELFF,TGTGCCAGCAGATTAGACAAAAACAGGGAGCTGTTTTTT
14,TRBV7-9,TRBJ2-7,few,TRBD1,CASSPPTGFNEQYF,TGTGCCAGCAGCCCACCGACAGGGTTCAACGAGCAGTACTTC
14,TRBV4-3,TRBJ2-2,many,.,CASSQDLYIGELFF,TGCGCCAGCAGCCAAGATCTCTATATCGGGGAGCTGTTTTTT
12,TRBV27,TRBJ2-7,many,TRBD2,CASQGLAGEQYF,TGTGCCAGTCAAGGACTAGCGGGGGAGCAGTACTTC
13,TRBV12-3/TRBV12-4,TRBJ2-5,.,.,CASSSARRETQYF,TGTGCCAGCAGTTCAGCACGGAGAGAGACCCAGTACTTC
14,TRBV7-7,TRBJ2-2,many,TRBD1,CASSYGTGAGELFF,TGTGCTAGCAGCTACGGGACAGGGGCTGGGGAGCTGTTTTTT
15,TRBV19,TRBJ1-4,many,.,CASSPTAGGSEKLFF,TGTGCCAGTAGCCCGACCGCGGGGGGATCTGAAAAACTGTTTTTT
19,TRBV9,TRBJ2-3,many,TRBD2,CASSVQVEGPGTNPDTQYF,TGTGCCAGCAGCGTACAGGTTGAGGGTCCCGGGACTAACCCAGATACGCAGTATTTT
16,TRBV18,TRBJ2-5,.,TRBD2,CASSPRLAEHQETQCF,TGTGCCAGCTCGCCACGACTAGCGGAGCACCAAGAGACCCAGTGCTTC
14,TRBV7-6,TRBJ1-1,.,TRBD1,CASSLSGGDTEAFF,TGTGCCAGCAGCTTATCAGGGGGGGACACTGAAGCTTTCTTT
15,TRBV29-1,TRBJ2-3,many,.,CSVEGDPEQVDTQYF,TGCAGCGTTGAAGGGGACCCCGAACAAGTGGATACGCAGTATTTT
15,TRBV2,TRBJ2-5,few,TRBD1,CASSEIPGGGETQYF,TGTGCCAGCAGTGAAATCCCAGGGGGCGGTGAGACCCAGTACTTC
16,TRBV4-1,TRBJ1-1,.,TRBD1,CASSPFSGTVNTEAFF,TGCGCCAGCAGCCCCTTTTCCGGGACAGTGAACACTGAAGCTTTCTTT